The source of this T cell receptor beta chain is a study of glioma-infiltrating T cells after dendritic cell vaccination. Amplification used 60 V beta primers and 13 J beta primers. The assay was immunoSEQ multiplex PCR, and TCRdb's table has in-frame clones only and misses some. There are 85,000 to 110,000 clones in the sample; roughly 80% occur only once, and approximately 12% lies in the top ten. Trimming cost V 0 bases and J 6 bases; bases outside gene matches: 7. The length of the CDR3 is 15 residues. CDR1 SGHRS and CDR2 YFSETQ come from the germline V gene. The V and J genes are TRBV5-1 and TRBJ1-2; 8 nucleotides agree with TRBD1. The clonotype was recovered from a human donor with glioblastoma. Source: blood, taken before dendritic cell vaccination. Written as DNA, the CDR3 is TGCGCCAGCAGCTTGGGCATGGACAGGGCCGATGGCTACACCTTC. This encodes CASSLGMDRADGYTF.